This TCR beta chain was captured by sequencing in a study of blood T cell repertoires in COVID-19. Study details: Samples came from the United States, Italy and Spain, spanning acute and convalescent COVID-19. Sources were T cells, B-cell-depleted T cells, or PBMCs; the material itself was cDNA or gDNA.

Original methodology: Estimation of nucleated cell counts relied on the amplification of reference gene primers. Data came from immunoSEQ multiplex PCR; TCRdb stores just in-frame clones and leaves some out. The D gene and trimming were derived from the DNA, and the V and J assignments and clone size from that table. Of approximately 82,000 clones listed, around 88% are singletons. CDR3 length: 16 residues. J lost 4 bases, V lost 3 bases, and 8 bases had no gene match. Germline V gene data show CDR1 as LNHDA and CDR2 as SQIVND (reference sequence). The chain uses TRBV19 and TRBJ2-2, with 7 bases fitting TRBD1. The specimen sequenced was peripheral blood. The origin of this receptor is a woman aged 55 to 70 with acute or convalescent COVID-19. The CDR3 sequence is CASSMRRGQGTGELFF. Here the CDR3 DNA reads TGTGCCAGTAGTATGAGAAGGGGGCAGGGCACCGGGGAGCTGTTTTTT.